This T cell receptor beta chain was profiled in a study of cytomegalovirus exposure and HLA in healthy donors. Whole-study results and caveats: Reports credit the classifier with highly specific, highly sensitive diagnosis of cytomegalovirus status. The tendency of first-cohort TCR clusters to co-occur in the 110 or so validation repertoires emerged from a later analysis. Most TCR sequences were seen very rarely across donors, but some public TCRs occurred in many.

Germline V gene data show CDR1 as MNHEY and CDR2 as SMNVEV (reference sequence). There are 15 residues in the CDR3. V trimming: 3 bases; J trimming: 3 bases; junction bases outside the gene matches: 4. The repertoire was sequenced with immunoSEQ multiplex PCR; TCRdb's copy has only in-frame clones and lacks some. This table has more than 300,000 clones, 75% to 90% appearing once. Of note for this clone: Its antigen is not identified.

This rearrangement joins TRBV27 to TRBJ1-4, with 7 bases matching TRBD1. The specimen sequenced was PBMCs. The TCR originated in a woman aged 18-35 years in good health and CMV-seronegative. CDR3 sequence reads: CASSLVTGANEKLFF. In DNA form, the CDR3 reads TGTGCCAGCAGTTTGGTTACAGGGGCTAATGAAAAACTGTTTTTT.